These T cell receptor beta chains were read from a single sample in a study of T-cell memory formation after mild COVID-19. TCRdb reprocessed the 5' RACE reads via MiXCR and lists one record per CDR3 protein. Of approximately 300,000 distinct CDR3 sequences in the sample, more than 15% were seen once. The specimen sequenced was PBMCs or a T cell subset sorted from them (not recorded which). All receptors come from a man younger than 35 who had mild COVID-19 (a few samples of this study predate the infection). Cell type and time point are not known. The CDR3 runs from the conserved cysteine through the conserved F or W. A D gene is named only where the DNA matches it firmly. Only part of the rows carry a size: once, few, many, or a class if the clone is expanded.

cdr3_nt cdr3_aa j_call clone_size v_call cdr3_length d_call
TGTGCCAGCAGTCCCTGGGGTAGCGGGGGTTCGCGCGAGCAGTACTTC CASSPWGSGGSREQYF TRBJ2-7 . TRBV12-3/TRBV12-4 16 TRBD2
TGTGCCAGCAGGGCCCAGTATAATTCACCCCTCCACTTT CASRAQYNSPLHF TRBJ1-6 . TRBV27 13 .
TGTGCCAGCTCACCCCGTGGCGGGGGTGGCTACACCTTC CASSPRGGGGYTF TRBJ1-2 few TRBV18 13 .
TGTGCCACAACCACGAACACTGAAGCTTTCTTT CATTTNTEAFF TRBJ1-1 . TRBV28 11 .
TGCAGTGCGTCGGGGGACCATCAGCCCCAGCATTTT CSASGDHQPQHF TRBJ1-5 . TRBV20-1 12 .
TGTGCCAGCAGTAGACTAGCGGGGGGCGGGGAGCAGTTCTTC CASSRLAGGGEQFF TRBJ2-1 many TRBV25-1 14 TRBD2
TGTGCCAGCAGGAGCGGCGGGGGGGCCCCTGAGCAGTTCTTC CASRSGGGAPEQFF TRBJ2-1 . TRBV11-2 14 TRBD2
TGCGCCAGCAGCTTGCGGGACTCTCAAGAGACCCAGTACTTC CASSLRDSQETQYF TRBJ2-5 many TRBV5-1 14 .
TGCGCCAGCAGCCAAGATCCAGGGATGAACACTGAAGCTTTCTTT CASSQDPGMNTEAFF TRBJ1-1 . TRBV4-3 15 .
TGTGCCAGTAGTGCAGGACAGGGCCGAAATAGCAATCAGCCCCAGCATTTT CASSAGQGRNSNQPQHF TRBJ1-5 . TRBV19 17 TRBD1
TGTGCCAGCAGCCCCCGGGTAGGGGGCAACACTGAAGCTTTCTTT CASSPRVGGNTEAFF TRBJ1-1 . TRBV7-8 15 TRBD1
TGTGCCAGCTCACCAGCGAGCCGTGAAGCTTTCTTT CASSPASREAFF TRBJ1-1 . TRBV18 12 .
TGTGCCAGCAGCTTACGCAGGGGGCTTGACACAGATACGCAGTATTTT CASSLRRGLDTDTQYF TRBJ2-3 few TRBV7-6 16 TRBD1
TGTGCCAGCAGCTTAGAGGGCTGGGCCACTGAAGCTTTCTTT CASSLEGWATEAFF TRBJ1-1 few TRBV7-9 14 .
TGTGCCAGCAGTTACCAAGGGAGCTCCTACAATGAGCAGTTCTTC CASSYQGSSYNEQFF TRBJ2-1 few TRBV6-2/TRBV6-3 15 .
TGCAGCGTTGAAGATGGGCCCGCGGGGGGAACCAACACCGGGGAGCTGTTTTTT CSVEDGPAGGTNTGELFF TRBJ2-2 few TRBV29-1 18 TRBD2
TGTGCCAGTAGTATTTGGCCCGGGGGGGCCGAGGCGCAGTATTTT CASSIWPGGAEAQYF TRBJ2-3 . TRBV19 15 TRBD2
TGTGCCAGCAGGGACAACAGTTATCAGCCCCAGCATTTT CASRDNSYQPQHF TRBJ1-5 few TRBV2 13 .
TGTGCCAGCCATAGGGGGCAAGATACGCAGTATTTT CASHRGQDTQYF TRBJ2-3 . TRBV6-6 12 TRBD1
TGTGCCAGCTCACCACCGCCAGGGGCGAACTATGGCTACACCTTC CASSPPPGANYGYTF TRBJ1-2 many TRBV18 15 .
TGTGCCAGCAGCCTGGGCTGGTTCCAAAACACTGAAGCTTTCTTT CASSLGWFQNTEAFF TRBJ1-1 . TRBV5-5 15 .
TGCAGTGCTAGACATCAGGGTGATAAGACTGAAGCTTTCTTT CSARHQGDKTEAFF TRBJ1-1 many TRBV20-1 14 .
TGTGCCAGCAGTTCGGGAGTAGGGGCGAGAGCTTTCTTT CASSSGVGARAFF TRBJ1-1 . TRBV6-5 13 .
TGTGCCAGCAGCCCCGGGACAGGGCCAAAAGCCCAGCATTTT CASSPGTGPKAQHF TRBJ1-5 few TRBV7-2 14 TRBD1
TGTGCCACCAGTGATTTTCCGGGAGGTGGCACAGATACGCAGTATTTT CATSDFPGGGTDTQYF TRBJ2-3 many TRBV24-1 16 TRBD2
TGTGCCAGCAGTGATGGAGAAATTCGGGACAGGGTTGTTTGGGGGGACTCTCAGCCCCAGCATTTT CASSDGEIRDRVVWGDSQPQHF TRBJ1-5 many TRBV6-1 22 TRBD1
TGTGCCAGCTCCCCTGGACAGAGAAGCTACGAGCAGTACTTC CASSPGQRSYEQYF TRBJ2-7 few TRBV18 14 .
TGTGCCACCAGCATTCAGGATCAGCCCCAGCATTTT CATSIQDQPQHF TRBJ1-5 many TRBV15 12 .
TGTGCCAGCAGCTCGCGGACAGGGGTACATGAGACCCAGTACTTC CASSSRTGVHETQYF TRBJ2-5 . TRBV5-4 15 TRBD1
TGCGCCAGCAGCTTGGGGCCAGCACGGCACTATGGCTACACCTTC CASSLGPARHYGYTF TRBJ1-2 . TRBV5-1 15 .
TGTGCCAGCAGCGGACAGGCAGATGGCTACACCTTC CASSGQADGYTF TRBJ1-2 . TRBV5-4 12 TRBD1
TGTGCCAGCAGTTTTGTACAGGGAGGGGACGAGCAGTACTTC CASSFVQGGDEQYF TRBJ2-7 . TRBV27 14 .
TGCGCCAGCAGTGCCGCGGGCCTAGCGGGGTTCTCCTACAATGAGCAGTTCTTC CASSAAGLAGFSYNEQFF TRBJ2-1 . TRBV10-1 18 TRBD2
TGTGCCAGCAGCTTAGGAGTGGGACAGGGGAACACCATATATTTT CASSLGVGQGNTIYF TRBJ1-3 . TRBV7-6 15 TRBD1
TGTGCCAGCAGTTGGGAAATAGCGGGACGTGAGCAGTTCTTC CASSWEIAGREQFF TRBJ2-1 few TRBV12-3/TRBV12-4 14 TRBD2
TGTGCTAGTGGTTTGGTACGGGGGACAGGGGATTTGGATACGCAGTATTTT CASGLVRGTGDLDTQYF TRBJ2-3 . TRBV12-5 17 TRBD1
TGTGCCAGCAGTTTAAGGGACAGGGGAATGGGCTACACCTTC CASSLRDRGMGYTF TRBJ1-2 . TRBV28 14 TRBD1
TGTGCCAGCAGCTTTAGCGGGGGCAACTGGGAGACCCAGTACTTC CASSFSGGNWETQYF TRBJ2-5 . TRBV7-2 15 TRBD2
TGTGCCAGCAGTTACGTGGCCGGGGAGCTGTTTTTT CASSYVAGELFF TRBJ2-2 few TRBV6-6 12 .
TGTGCCAGCAGCCCCGGGGGGGACAGGGGGCGCTTGCATGAGCAGTTCTTC CASSPGGDRGRLHEQFF TRBJ2-1 . TRBV5-4 17 TRBD1
TGCAGTGCTTTGGACAGGGAGAGTTCACCCCTCCACTTT CSALDRESSPLHF TRBJ1-6 . TRBV20-1 13 TRBD1
TGTGCCAGCAGCCGAGCTAGCGGGGGAGGGGCAGATACGCAGTATTTT CASSRASGGGADTQYF TRBJ2-3 many TRBV7-2 16 TRBD2
TGCGCCAGCAGCCACGGACAGGGTTCGGTGGTAGAGTTCTTC CASSHGQGSVVEFF TRBJ2-1 . TRBV4-3 14 TRBD1
TGTGCCAGCAGTTCCCCAACAGGGAGGCATACTGAAGCTTTCTTT CASSSPTGRHTEAFF TRBJ1-1 . TRBV12-3/TRBV12-4 15 .
TGTGCCAGCAGCGTAGTAGGTGGGTTCACAGATACGCAGTATTTT CASSVVGGFTDTQYF TRBJ2-3 . TRBV9 15 .
TGCAGCGCCAGGGATCCCCTAGCTGAAGCTTTCTTT CSARDPLAEAFF TRBJ1-1 few TRBV29-1 12 .
TGCAGCGCCATCGGGGACACCGGGGAGCTGTTTTTT CSAIGDTGELFF TRBJ2-2 many TRBV29-1 12 .